The clone carrying this T cell receptor (beta chain) was found a few times. Data came from immunoSEQ multiplex PCR; TCRdb stores just in-frame clones and leaves some out. The sample lists around 120,000 clones; around 89% were seen once. The sample belongs to a study of blood T cell repertoires in COVID-19. This TCR was sampled from a man aged 50-59 years with acute or convalescent COVID-19. Sequences were obtained from peripheral blood.

CDR3 loop: CASSQDPPGTEAFF. As DNA, the CDR3 is TGTGCCAGCAGCCAAGACCCCCCAGGCACTGAAGCTTTCTTT. The chain is built from TRBV6-5 and TRBJ1-1; D not resolved. The CDR3 spans 14 residues. The V and J ends lost 6 bases and 4 bases respectively, with 15 bases between them. In germline, CDR1 is MNHEY, CDR2 SVGAGI.